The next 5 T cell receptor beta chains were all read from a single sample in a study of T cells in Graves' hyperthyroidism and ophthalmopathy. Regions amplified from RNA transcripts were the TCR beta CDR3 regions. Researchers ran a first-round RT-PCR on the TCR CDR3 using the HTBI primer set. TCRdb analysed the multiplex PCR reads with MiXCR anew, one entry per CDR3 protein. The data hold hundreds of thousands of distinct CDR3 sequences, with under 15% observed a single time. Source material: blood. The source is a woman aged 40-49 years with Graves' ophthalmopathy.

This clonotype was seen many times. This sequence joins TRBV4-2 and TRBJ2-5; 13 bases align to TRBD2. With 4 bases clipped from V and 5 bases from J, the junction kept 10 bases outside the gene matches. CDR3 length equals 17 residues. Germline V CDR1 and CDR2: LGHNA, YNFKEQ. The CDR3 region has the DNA TGTGCCAGCAGCCCGGGAACTAGCGGGAGGGGGGGGGAGACCCAGTACTTC. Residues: CASSPGTSGRGGETQYF.

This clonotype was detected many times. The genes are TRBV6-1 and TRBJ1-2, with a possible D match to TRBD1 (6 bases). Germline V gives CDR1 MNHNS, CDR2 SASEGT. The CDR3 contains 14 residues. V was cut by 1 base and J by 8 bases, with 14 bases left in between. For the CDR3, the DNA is TGTGCCAGCAGTGAAGTAGTGACAGGAAGAGGCTACACCTTC. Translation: CASSEVVTGRGYTF.

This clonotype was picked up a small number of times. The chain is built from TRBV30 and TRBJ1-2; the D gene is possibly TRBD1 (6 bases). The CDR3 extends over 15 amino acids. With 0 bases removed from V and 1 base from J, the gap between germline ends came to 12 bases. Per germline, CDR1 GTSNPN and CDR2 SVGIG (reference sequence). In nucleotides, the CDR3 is TGTGCCTGGAGTGTAGCGGGGGGCAGTAACTATGGCTACACCTTC. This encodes CAWSVAGGSNYGYTF.

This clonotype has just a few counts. The CDR3 region is CASSQLTGGSGNTIYF. For the CDR3, the DNA is TGCGCCAGCAGCCAGTTAACAGGGGGCTCTGGAAACACCATATATTTT. This chain links TRBV4-3 with TRBJ1-3, with 8 bases aligning to TRBD1. Trimming at V came to 3 bases and at J to 0 bases, leaving 4 bases not matched to a gene. This CDR3 comprises 16 residues. The germline gives CDR1 LGHNA, CDR2 YSLEER.

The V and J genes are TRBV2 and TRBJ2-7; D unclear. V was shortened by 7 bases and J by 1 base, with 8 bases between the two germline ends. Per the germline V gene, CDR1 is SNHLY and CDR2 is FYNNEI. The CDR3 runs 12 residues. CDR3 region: CASTLSSYEQYF. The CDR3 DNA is TGTGCCAGCACCCTCTCTTCCTACGAGCAGTACTTC.